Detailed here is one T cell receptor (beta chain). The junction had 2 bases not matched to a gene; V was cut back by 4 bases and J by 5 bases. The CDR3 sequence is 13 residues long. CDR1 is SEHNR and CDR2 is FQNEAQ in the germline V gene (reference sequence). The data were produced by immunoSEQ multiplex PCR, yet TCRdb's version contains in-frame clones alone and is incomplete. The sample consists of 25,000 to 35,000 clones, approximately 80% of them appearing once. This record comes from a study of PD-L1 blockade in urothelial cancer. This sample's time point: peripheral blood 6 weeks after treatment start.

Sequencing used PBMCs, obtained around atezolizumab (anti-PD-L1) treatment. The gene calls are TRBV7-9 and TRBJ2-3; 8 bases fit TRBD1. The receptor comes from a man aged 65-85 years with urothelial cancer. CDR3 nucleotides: TGTGCCAGCAGCTGGACAGGGATAGATACGCAGTATTTT. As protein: CASSWTGIDTQYF. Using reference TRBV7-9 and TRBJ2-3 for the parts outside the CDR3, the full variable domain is DTGVSQNPRHKITKRGQNVTFRCDPISEHNRLYWYRQTLGQGPEFLTYFQNEAQLEKSRLLSDRFSAERPKGSFSTLEIQRTEQGDSAMYLCASSWTGIDTQYFGPGTRLTVL.